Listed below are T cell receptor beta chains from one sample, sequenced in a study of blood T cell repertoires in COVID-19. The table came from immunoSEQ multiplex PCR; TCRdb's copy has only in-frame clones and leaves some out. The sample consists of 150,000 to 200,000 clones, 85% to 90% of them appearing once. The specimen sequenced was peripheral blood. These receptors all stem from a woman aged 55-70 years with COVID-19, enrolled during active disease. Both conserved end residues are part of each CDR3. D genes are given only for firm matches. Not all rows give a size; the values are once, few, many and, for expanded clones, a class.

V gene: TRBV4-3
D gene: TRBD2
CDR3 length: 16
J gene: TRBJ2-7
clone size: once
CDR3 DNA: TGCGCCAGCAGCCTCGGACTAGCGGTCCACTCCTACGAGCAGTACTTC
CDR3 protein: CASSLGLAVHSYEQYF

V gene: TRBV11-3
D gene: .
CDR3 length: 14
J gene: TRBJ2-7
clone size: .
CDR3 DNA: TGTGCCAGCAGCCCGTGGGACATTTCCTACGAGCAGTACTTC
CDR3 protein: CASSPWDISYEQYF

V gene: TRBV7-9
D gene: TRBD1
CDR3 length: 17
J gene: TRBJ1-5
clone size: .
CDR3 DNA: TGTGCCAGCAGTGGACAGGGACGCGGGGAGAGCAATCAGCCCCAGCATTTT
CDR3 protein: CASSGQGRGESNQPQHF

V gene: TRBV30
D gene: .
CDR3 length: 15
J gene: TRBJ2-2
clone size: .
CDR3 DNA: TGTGCCTGGAGTCGAGGTCAGGGTAACGGCGGGGAGCTGTTTTTT
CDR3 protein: CAWSRGQGNGGELFF

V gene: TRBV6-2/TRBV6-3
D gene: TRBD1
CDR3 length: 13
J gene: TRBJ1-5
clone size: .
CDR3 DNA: TGTGCCAGCAGTTTGACAGGGGACCAGCCCCAGCATTTT
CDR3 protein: CASSLTGDQPQHF

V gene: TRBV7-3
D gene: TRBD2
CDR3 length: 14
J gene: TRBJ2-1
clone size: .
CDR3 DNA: TGTGCCAGCAGCTTACGAGCTAGCGGGAATGAGCAGTTCTTC
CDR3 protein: CASSLRASGNEQFF

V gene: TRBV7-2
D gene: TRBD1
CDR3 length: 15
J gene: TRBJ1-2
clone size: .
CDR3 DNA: TGTGCCAGCAGCTATGGACAGGGGTACGACTATGGCTACACCTTC
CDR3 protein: CASSYGQGYDYGYTF

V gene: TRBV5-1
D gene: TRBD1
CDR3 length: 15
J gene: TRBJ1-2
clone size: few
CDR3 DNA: TGCGCCAGCAGCTACCACAGGGGCGCCAACTATGGCTACACCTTC
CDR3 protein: CASSYHRGANYGYTF

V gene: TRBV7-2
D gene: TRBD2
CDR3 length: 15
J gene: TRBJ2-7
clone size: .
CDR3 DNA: TGTGCCAGCAGGTGGACTAGCGACCCCTCCTACGAGCAGTACTTC
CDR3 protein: CASRWTSDPSYEQYF

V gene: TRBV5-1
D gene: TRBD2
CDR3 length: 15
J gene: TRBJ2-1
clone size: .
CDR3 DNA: TGCGCCAGCAGCTTGGCTCTAGCGGGAGGTGTTGAGCAGTTCTTC
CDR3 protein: CASSLALAGGVEQFF

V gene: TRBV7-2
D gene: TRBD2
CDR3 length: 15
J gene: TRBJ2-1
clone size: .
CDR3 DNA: TGTGCCAGCACCGGGGGGGGTTGGTCCTACAATGAGCAGTTCTTC
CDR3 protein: CASTGGGWSYNEQFF

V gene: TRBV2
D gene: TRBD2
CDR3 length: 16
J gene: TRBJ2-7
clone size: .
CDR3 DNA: TGTGCCAGCAGTGAAGTGGCTAGCGGGAGCAGGGACGAGCAGTACTTC
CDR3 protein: CASSEVASGSRDEQYF

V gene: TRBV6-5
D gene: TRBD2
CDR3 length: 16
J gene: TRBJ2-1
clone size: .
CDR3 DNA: TGTGCCAGCAGTTACTCCAGACTAGCGGAGTACAATGAGCAGTTCTTC
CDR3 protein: CASSYSRLAEYNEQFF

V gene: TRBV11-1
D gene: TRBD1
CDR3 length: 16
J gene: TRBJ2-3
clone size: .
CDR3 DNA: TGTGCCAGCAGCTTTACCGTGGACAGGGCGGTCGATACGCAGTATTTT
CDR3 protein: CASSFTVDRAVDTQYF

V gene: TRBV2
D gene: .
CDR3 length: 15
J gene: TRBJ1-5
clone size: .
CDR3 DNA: TGTGCCAGCAGTGGACGACTGGATAGCAATCAGCCCCAGCATTTT
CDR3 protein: CASSGRLDSNQPQHF

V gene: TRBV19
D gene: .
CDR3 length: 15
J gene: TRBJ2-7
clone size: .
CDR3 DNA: TGTGCCAGTAGTGCCCGGGACACAACATACTACGAGCAGTACTTC
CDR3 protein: CASSARDTTYYEQYF

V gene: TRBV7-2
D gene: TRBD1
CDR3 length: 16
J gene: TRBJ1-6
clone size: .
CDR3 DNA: TGTGCCAGCAGCAACCTGGGACAGGGCATGAGTTCACCCCTCCACTTT
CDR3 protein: CASSNLGQGMSSPLHF

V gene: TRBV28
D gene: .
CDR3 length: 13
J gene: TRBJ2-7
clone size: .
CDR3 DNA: TGTGCCAGCAGGCAAGACATTCCCTACGAGCAGTACTTC
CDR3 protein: CASRQDIPYEQYF

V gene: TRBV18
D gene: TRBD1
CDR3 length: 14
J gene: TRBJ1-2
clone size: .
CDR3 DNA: TGTGCCAGCTCACCAGAGGGGGCCGACTATGGCTACACCTTC
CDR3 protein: CASSPEGADYGYTF

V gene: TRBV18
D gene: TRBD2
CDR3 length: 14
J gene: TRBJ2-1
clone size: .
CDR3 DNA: TGTGCCAGCTCACCACCGAGTCTAGCGGACGAGCAGTTCTTC
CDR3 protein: CASSPPSLADEQFF

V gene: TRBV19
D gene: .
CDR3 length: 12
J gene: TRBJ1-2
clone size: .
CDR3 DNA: TGTGCCAGTAGCCTGGGGGAGGGCCTCTACACCTTC
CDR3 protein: CASSLGEGLYTF

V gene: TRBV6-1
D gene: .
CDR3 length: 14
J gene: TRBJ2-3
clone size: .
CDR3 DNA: TGTGCCAGCAGTGGCGGCATCAGCACAGATACGCAGTATTTT
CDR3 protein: CASSGGISTDTQYF

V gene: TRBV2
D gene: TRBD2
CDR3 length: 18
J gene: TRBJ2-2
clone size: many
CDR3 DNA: TGTGCCAGCAGTTTGACTAGCGGGAGGGGTTTTAACACCGGGGAGCTGTTTTTT
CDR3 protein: CASSLTSGRGFNTGELFF

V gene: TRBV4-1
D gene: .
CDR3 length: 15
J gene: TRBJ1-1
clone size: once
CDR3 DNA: TGCGCCAGCAGCCTCCCGGGGGAGGGAAACACTGAAGCTTTCTTT
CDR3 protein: CASSLPGEGNTEAFF

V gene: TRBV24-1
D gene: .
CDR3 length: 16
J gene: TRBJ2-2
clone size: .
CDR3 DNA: TGTGCCACCAGTGATCGAGTACGTCGGAACACCGGGGAGCTGTTTTTT
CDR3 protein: CATSDRVRRNTGELFF

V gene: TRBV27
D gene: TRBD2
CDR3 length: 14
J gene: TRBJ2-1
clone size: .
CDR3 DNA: TGTGCCAGCAGCCTTAGCGGGAGTAGGAATGAGCAGTTCTTC
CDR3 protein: CASSLSGSRNEQFF

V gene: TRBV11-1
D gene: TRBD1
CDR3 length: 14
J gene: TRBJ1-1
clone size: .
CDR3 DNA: TGTGCCAGCGGCTCCGGGACAGCTATCACTGAAGCTTTCTTT
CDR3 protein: CASGSGTAITEAFF

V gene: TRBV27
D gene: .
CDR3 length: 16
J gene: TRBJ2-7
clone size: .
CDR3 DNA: TGTGCCAGCAGTTATATGGCGGCTACCTTTTCCTACGAGCAGTACTTC
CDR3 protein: CASSYMAATFSYEQYF

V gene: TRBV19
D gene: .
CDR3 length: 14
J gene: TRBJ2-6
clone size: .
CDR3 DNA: TGTGCCAGTAGTTTAACAGCTGGGGCCAACGTCCTGACTTTC
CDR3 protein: CASSLTAGANVLTF

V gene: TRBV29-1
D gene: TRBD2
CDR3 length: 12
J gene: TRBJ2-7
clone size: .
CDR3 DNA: TGCAGCGTTGCGGGACTACGCTACGAGCAGTACTTC
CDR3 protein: CSVAGLRYEQYF